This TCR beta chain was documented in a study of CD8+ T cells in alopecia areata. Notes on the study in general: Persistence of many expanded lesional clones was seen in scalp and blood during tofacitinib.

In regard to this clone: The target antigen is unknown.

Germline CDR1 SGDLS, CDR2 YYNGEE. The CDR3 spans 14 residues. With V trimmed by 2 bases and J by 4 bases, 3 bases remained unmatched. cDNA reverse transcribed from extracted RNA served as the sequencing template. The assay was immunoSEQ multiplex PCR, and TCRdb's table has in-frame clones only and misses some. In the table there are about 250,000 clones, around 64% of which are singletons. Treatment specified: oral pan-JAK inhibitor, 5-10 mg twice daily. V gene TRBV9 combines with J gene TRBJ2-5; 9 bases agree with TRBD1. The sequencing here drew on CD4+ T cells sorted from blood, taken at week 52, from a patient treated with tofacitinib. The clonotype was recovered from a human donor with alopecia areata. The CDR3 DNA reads TGTGCCAGCAGCGTCGGGACAGGGACAGAGACCCAGTACTTC. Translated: CASSVGTGTETQYF.